What follows are 21 T cell receptor beta chains derived from one specimen sequenced in a study of T-cell memory formation after mild COVID-19. TCRdb reanalysed the 5' RACE reads using MiXCR and keeps one entry per CDR3 protein. The sample includes over 300,000 distinct CDR3 sequences, 20% of them seen just once. Material: PBMCs or a T cell subset sorted from them (not recorded which). These receptors all come from a man aged 18-30 years who had mild COVID-19 (a few samples of this study predate the infection). Cell type and time point are not known.

The gene calls are TRBV5-1 and TRBJ2-1; possibly TRBD1 for D (5 bases). The germline CDR1 and CDR2 sequences are SGHRS and YFSETQ. The V end was cut by 4 bases, the J end by 2 bases, with 10 bases between. The CDR3 consists of 14 residues. CDR3 protein: CASSRDSTYNEQFF. CDR3 DNA sequence: TGCGCCAGCAGCCGTGACAGTACCTACAATGAGCAGTTCTTC.

J is TRBJ1-4 and V is TRBV6-5; D may be TRBD1 (5 bases). Germline-derived CDR1 and CDR2 are MNHEY and SVGAGI. V dropped 2 bases and J dropped 0 bases, with 10 bases sitting between them. The length of the CDR3 is 16 residues. CDR3 in DNA: TGTGCCAGCAGTTACAGTGGGACCGCAACTAATGAAAAACTGTTTTTT. Protein product: CASSYSGTATNEKLFF.

This clonotype was observed many times. J is TRBJ1-2 and V is TRBV7-2; 8 nucleotides align to TRBD1. Per the germline V gene, CDR1 is SGHTA and CDR2 is FQGNSA. V trimming: 4 bases; J trimming: 4 bases; junction bases outside the gene matches: 11. The CDR3 has 16 amino acids. The CDR3, as DNA: TGTGCCAGCAGCTCTCCCCTCGGAACAGGGGGCTATGGCTACACCTTC. Protein: CASSSPLGTGGYGYTF.

The chain links TRBV7-8 to TRBJ2-3, with 11 bases matching TRBD2. The V and J ends lost 3 bases and 1 base, in that order; junction bases with no gene match: 6. CDR1 is SGHVS, CDR2 FQNEAQ, per germline. This CDR3 is 17 amino acids long. The CDR3 nucleotides read TGTGCCAGCAGCTTCGTAGCGGGGGGGCCAGGCACAGATACGCAGTATTTT. It specifies CASSFVAGGPGTDTQYF.

The chain couples TRBV18 to TRBJ1-2, with D possibly being TRBD1 (5 bases). V shed 4 bases and J shed 1 base, with 10 bases lying between them. There are 14 residues in the CDR3. CDR1 and CDR2 (germline): KGHSH, LQKENI. CDR3 sequence: CASSQEGFNYGYTF. CDR3 sequence (DNA): TGTGCCAGCTCACAGGAGGGGTTTAACTATGGCTACACCTTC.

The chain is built from TRBV7-2 and TRBJ1-5, with TRBD1 matching 9 bases. V was clipped by 4 bases and J by 7 bases; unmatched bases: 14. The germline CDR1 and CDR2 sequences are SGHTA and FQGNSA. The CDR3 spans 17 residues. The CDR3 region has the DNA TGTGCCAGCAGCTCCCAGAGCCCGGGACAGGGCCGACAGCCCCAGCATTTT. Amino acids: CASSSQSPGQGRQPQHF.

The gene calls are TRBV7-2 and TRBJ2-1; no clear D. The CDR3 is made up of 14 amino acids. From germline, CDR1 is SGHTA and CDR2 FQGNSA. Deletions cut 7 bases from V and 0 bases from J, with 10 bases between. CDR3: CASTPASSYNEQFF. As DNA, the CDR3 is TGTGCCAGCACCCCAGCGAGCTCCTACAATGAGCAGTTCTTC.

This clonotype has just a few counts. The chain has TRBV7-6 and TRBJ1-1; unclear D gene. CDR3 length equals 16 residues. V gave up 2 bases and J gave up 0 bases, with 13 bases separating them. Germline lookup yields CDR1 SGHVS and CDR2 FNYEAQ. This chain's CDR3 is CASSLSQTGMNTEAFF. Written as DNA, the CDR3 is TGTGCCAGCAGCTTATCCCAGACGGGAATGAACACTGAAGCTTTCTTT.

This chain uses TRBV6-5 with TRBJ1-2; maybe TRBD1 (5 bases). Germline loops: CDR1 MNHEY, CDR2 SVGAGI. The length of the CDR3 is 16 residues. Trimming pared 0 bases from V and 0 bases from J, leaving 11 bases between. The CDR3 DNA reads TGTGCCAGCAGTTACTCGAGCAGGGCAGCTAACTATGGCTACACCTTC. Residues: CASSYSSRAANYGYTF.

This clonotype was counted at least ten times. The chain links TRBV29-1 to TRBJ2-2; D is possibly TRBD2 (5 bases). This CDR3 has 14 amino acids. Trimming left V 7 bases short and J 0 bases short, with 12 bases between. Germline V lookup: CDR1 SQVTM, CDR2 ANQGSEA. The CDR3: CSAGGLANTGELFF. CDR3 nucleotides: TGCAGCGCTGGAGGTTTGGCGAACACCGGGGAGCTGTTTTTT.

This clonotype was seen more than once but under ten times. The CDR3 sequence: CATSVTDTQYF. The CDR3 DNA sequence: TGTGCCACCAGTGTGACGGATACGCAGTATTTT. The chain is built from TRBV24-1 and TRBJ2-3; D not certain. Germline CDR1 is KGHDR and CDR2 is SFDVKD. This CDR3 has 11 amino acids. The ends were cut back, 5 bases at V and 6 bases at J, with 5 bases in the middle.

The chain carries TRBV10-3 and TRBJ2-2; D assignment may be TRBD1 or TRBD2 (5 bases each). The CDR3 is made up of 15 amino acids. Germline V CDR1 and CDR2: ENHRY, SYGVKD. Trimming shortened V by 6 bases and J by 1 base, and 12 bases separated the two germline ends. The CDR3 here is CAIRDRDGNTGELFF. DNA of the CDR3: TGTGCCATCAGGGACCGGGACGGGAACACCGGGGAGCTGTTTTTT.

This sequence joins TRBV28 and TRBJ1-1; D is possibly TRBD1 (6 bases). Germline CDR1 MDHEN, CDR2 SYDVKM. The CDR3 spans 14 residues. V dropped 7 bases and J dropped 11 bases, with 23 bases sitting between them. The chain's CDR3 is CASTNADRQSRAFF. CDR3 sequence (DNA): TGTGCCAGCACCAACGCCGACAGGCAGTCACGGGCTTTCTTT.

This clonotype has more than one count but fewer than ten. The rearrangement links TRBV7-8 to TRBJ1-1; D unresolved. Germline lookup yields CDR1 SGHVS and CDR2 FQNEAQ. Trimming shortened V by 2 bases and J by 1 base, and 8 bases separated the two germline ends. This CDR3 spans 14 amino acids. CDR3 in DNA: TGTGCCAGCAGCTTAAGGTTGGCGAACACTGAAGCTTTCTTT. Amino acid sequence: CASSLRLANTEAFF.

The CDR3 nucleotides read TGTGCCATCAGGTCAGAAAAAAACTATGGCTACACCTTC. Translation gives CAIRSEKNYGYTF. This chain links TRBV10-3 with TRBJ1-2; D call uncertain. V was trimmed by 6 bases and J by 2 bases, leaving 10 bases between them. The CDR3 covers 13 residues. In germline, CDR1 is ENHRY, CDR2 SYGVKD.

This clonotype was observed a few times. This chain links TRBV20-1 with TRBJ2-2, with 10 positions matching TRBD2. V was clipped by 0 bases and J by 5 bases; unmatched bases: 6. Germline V lookup: CDR1 DFQATT, CDR2 SNEGSKA (reference sequence). The CDR3 totals 16 residues. In nucleotides, the CDR3 is TGCAGTGCTAGAGATAGGAGGACTAGCGGTACCGGGGAGCTGTTTTTT. This gives the protein CSARDRRTSGTGELFF.

This clonotype appeared a few times. J is TRBJ1-2 and V is TRBV6-5; 10 bases map to TRBD1. This CDR3 spans 15 amino acids. With 6 bases clipped from V and 4 bases from J, the junction kept 8 bases outside the gene matches. In germline, CDR1 is MNHEY, CDR2 SVGAGI. In DNA form, the CDR3 reads TGTGCCAGCAGGCGACCGGGACAGGGGCCCTATGGCTACACCTTC. Translation: CASRRPGQGPYGYTF.

The rearrangement uses TRBV6-5 and TRBJ1-1; D is ambiguous. The CDR3 spans 13 residues. Looked up from germline, CDR1 is MNHEY and CDR2 is SVGAGI. V lost 2 bases and J 3 bases, leaving 7 bases between the germline ends. For the CDR3, the DNA is TGTGCCAGCAGTTACCTTTCGGACACTGAAGCTTTCTTT. This translates into CASSYLSDTEAFF.

The chain has TRBV18 and TRBJ2-7; D is possibly TRBD1 or TRBD2 (5 bases each). Trimming removed 3 bases at V and 1 base at J, with 7 bases between. The germline V gene has CDR1 KGHSH and CDR2 LQKENI. The CDR3 is 13 amino acids. Here the CDR3 reads CASSPGASYEQYF. The CDR3 nucleotides read TGTGCCAGCTCACCCGGGGCGTCCTACGAGCAGTACTTC.

The CDR3 coding sequence is TGTGCCATCAGTGGAAATGACATTTATCAGCCCCAGCATTTT. Translation: CAISGNDIYQPQHF. The genes are TRBV10-3 and TRBJ1-5; D gene unclear. CDR1 is ENHRY and CDR2 is SYGVKD in the germline V gene. Trimming took off 4 bases at V and 5 bases at J, with 12 bases between the two ends. The CDR3 runs to 14 residues.

As for this clonotype: Germline is not matched at one junction end, which may reflect a read error. V usage is TRBV12-3 or TRBV12-4 and J usage is TRBJ2-3; tentatively, D is TRBD2 (6 bases). This CDR3 region has 15 residues. The CDR3 DNA follows: TGTGCCAGAAGTTTAGAGGGGACTGTCACAGATACGCAGTATTTT. Amino acid sequence: CARSLEGTVTDTQYF.